The sequence of this T cell receptor beta chain was determined in a study of blood T cells in healthy people across ages. A second roughly 7 to 12 cycle PCR used barcoded and J-beta primers. TCRdb itself ran the 5' RACE reads through MiXCR, one entry per CDR3 protein. The table has 850,000 to 1,100,000 distinct CDR3 sequences, 35% to 45% seen once. Germline assignment: CDR1 LNHDA and CDR2 SQIVND (reference sequence). Trimming stripped 2 bases from V and 6 bases from J, with 7 bases between. This CDR3 comprises 13 residues. The clonotype comes from a man between 18 and 29 years old in good health. The sample taken for sequencing was blood. The chain has TRBV19 and TRBJ2-2; D perhaps matches TRBD2 (6 bases). CDR3 in amino acids: CASSISGAGELFF. CDR3 DNA: TGTGCCAGTAGTATATCGGGGGCCGGGGAGCTGTTTTTT.